What follows are 6 T cell receptor beta chains derived from one specimen sequenced in a study of T cell repertoires in cytomegalovirus infection. TCRdb independently ran MiXCR on the reads; one entry per CDR3 protein. The data contain roughly 860,000 distinct CDR3 sequences, approximately 29% of them singletons. These receptors lack a known antigen. Here the sequenced sample was cultured CD8+ T cells from PBMCs, taken from culture after CMV antigen stimulation. The receptor source for this set is a human donor in good health (CMV status not recorded). Some clones in this sample may be carry-over from other donors' samples.

This clonotype was recorded a few times. The V gene is TRBV6-5, the J gene TRBJ1-5; D may be TRBD1 (6 bases). In germline, CDR1 is MNHEY, CDR2 SVGAGI. This CDR3 comprises 14 residues. Deletions cut 5 bases from V and 6 bases from J, with 14 bases between. The CDR3 loop is CASSQVQGFQPQHF. The CDR3, as DNA: TGTGCCAGCAGTCAAGTACAGGGCTTTCAGCCCCAGCATTTT.

The chain carries TRBV24-1 and TRBJ2-2; D may be TRBD1 (6 bases). The CDR3 covers 12 residues. V dropped 6 bases and J dropped 7 bases, with 8 bases sitting between them. Germline lookup yields CDR1 KGHDR and CDR2 SFDVKD. CDR3 DNA sequence: TGTGCCACCAGTCCAGGGGACGGGGAGCTGTTTTTT. It specifies CATSPGDGELFF.

V gene TRBV10-3 combines with J gene TRBJ1-1, with D hard to call. V was clipped by 7 bases and J by 0 bases, with 12 bases between them. The CDR3 is 14 residues long. Per germline, CDR1 ENHRY and CDR2 SYGVKD. The CDR3 coding sequence is TGTGCCATCACCGAGGGCGGCATGAACACTGAAGCTTTCTTT. This translates into CAITEGGMNTEAFF.

This clonotype was seen many times. The chain combines TRBV27 with TRBJ2-1; 7 bases match TRBD2. Germline V CDR1 and CDR2: MNHEY, SMNVEV (reference sequence). The CDR3 spans 13 residues. The ends lost 5 bases at V and 8 bases at J; junction bases unmatched: 6. CDR3 sequence reads: CASSHSLADEQFF. In DNA form, the CDR3 reads TGTGCCAGCAGTCACAGCCTAGCGGATGAGCAGTTCTTC.

V is TRBV7-9 and J is TRBJ1-2; TRBD1 matches at 10 bases. The V segment lost 5 bases and the J segment 2 bases; nucleotides outside the gene matches: 8. The germline V gene encodes CDR1 SEHNR and CDR2 FQNEAQ (reference sequence). The CDR3 runs 16 residues. The CDR3: CASSPPGTGANYGYTF. CDR3 DNA: TGTGCCAGCAGCCCCCCCGGGACAGGGGCCAACTATGGCTACACCTTC.

A few counts support this clonotype. The chain joins TRBV9 to TRBJ1-4, with TRBD1 as a possible D gene (5 bases). The germline V gene encodes CDR1 SGDLS and CDR2 YYNGEE. The CDR3 spans 13 residues. Trimming pared 5 bases from V and 5 bases from J, leaving 10 bases between. This chain's CDR3 is CASSQGVNEKLFF. The CDR3 nucleotides are TGTGCCAGCAGTCAAGGGGTGAATGAAAAACTGTTTTTT.